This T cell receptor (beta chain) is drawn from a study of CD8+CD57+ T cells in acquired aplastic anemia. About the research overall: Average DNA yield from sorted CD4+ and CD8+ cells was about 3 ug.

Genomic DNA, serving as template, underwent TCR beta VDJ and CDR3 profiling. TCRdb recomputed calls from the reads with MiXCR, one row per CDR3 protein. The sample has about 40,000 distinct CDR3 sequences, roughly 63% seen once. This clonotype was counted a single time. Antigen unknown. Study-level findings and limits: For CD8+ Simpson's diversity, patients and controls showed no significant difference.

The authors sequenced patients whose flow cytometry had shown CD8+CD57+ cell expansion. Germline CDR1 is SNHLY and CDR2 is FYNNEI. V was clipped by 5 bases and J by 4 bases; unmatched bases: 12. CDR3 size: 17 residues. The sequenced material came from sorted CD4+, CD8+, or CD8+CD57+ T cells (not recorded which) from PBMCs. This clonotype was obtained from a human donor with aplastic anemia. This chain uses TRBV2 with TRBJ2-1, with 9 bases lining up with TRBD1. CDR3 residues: CASSSGQGIPMYNEQFF. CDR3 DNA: TGTGCCAGCAGTTCGGGACAGGGTATCCCAATGTACAATGAGCAGTTCTTC.